This entry lists 31 T cell receptor beta chains sequenced from one sample in a study of chemoradiotherapy in HPV16-positive cancers. Clones were sequenced by immunoSEQ multiplex PCR, and TCRdb holds only the in-frame ones, with some missing. The table includes under 15,000 clones, around 84% detected once. The sequencing used blood, collected from a patient who underwent chemoradiotherapy. The receptors were gathered from a human donor with HPV-associated anogenital cancer.

The chain links TRBV28 to TRBJ2-1; TRBD2 aligns across 10 bases. Germline V gives CDR1 MDHEN, CDR2 SYDVKM. V lost 5 bases to trimming and J lost 9 bases; unmatched junction nucleotides: 4. The CDR3 is 13 amino acids. The CDR3, as DNA: TGTGCCAGCAGTCTTAGCGGGGGGACTGAGCAGTTCTTC. Its translation: CASSLSGGTEQFF.

This chain uses TRBV5-3 with TRBJ1-4; 11 bases are a match to TRBD1. TRBV5-3 is known as an ORF, though its function is uncertain. There are 13 residues in the CDR3. Trimming removed 4 bases from V and 11 bases from J; junction bases left unmatched: 4. The CDR3 loop is CARSPGTGGKLFF. CDR3 in DNA: TGTGCCAGAAGCCCGGGGACAGGGGGTAAACTGTTTTTT.

This clone was seen only once. The chain is built from TRBV11-2 and TRBJ2-7; possible D gene TRBD2, 5 bases. Trimming left V 0 bases short and J 3 bases short, with 9 bases between. The germline gives CDR1 SGHAT, CDR2 FQNNGV. The CDR3 has 14 amino acids. In DNA form, the CDR3 reads TGTGCCAGCAGCTTAGATCTGAGGGTCTACGAGCAGTACGTC. Its protein is CASSLDLRVYEQYV.

The J gene is TRBJ1-2, the V gene TRBV6-1, with D maybe TRBD1 (5 bases). The ends were cut back, 6 bases at V and 0 bases at J, with 14 bases in the middle. This CDR3 contains 15 residues. The germline CDR1 and CDR2 sequences are MNHNS and SASEGT. The CDR3 reads CASSPTGTANYGYTF. In DNA, the CDR3 is TGTGCCAGCAGCCCTACCGGGACGGCTAACTATGGCTACACCTTC.

CDR3 amino acids: CASSSPDQKNTGELFF. CDR3 bases: TGTGCCAGCAGCTCACCGGACCAAAAGAACACCGGGGAGCTGTTTTTT. V and J are TRBV5-5 and TRBJ2-2; D is undetermined. CDR1 is SGHKS and CDR2 is YYEKEE in the germline V gene (reference sequence). V was trimmed by 3 bases and J by 1 base, leaving 13 bases between them. CDR3 length equals 16 residues.

The chain uses TRBV7-2 and TRBJ2-5; either TRBD1 or TRBD2 may supply D (5 bases each). Near its end, the DNA agrees better with TRBJ2-7, so the J call may be wrong. Germline V gene data show CDR1 as SGHTA and CDR2 as FQGNSA. The CDR3 is made up of 14 amino acids. This chain's CDR3 is CASSLAGVIYEQYF. Here the CDR3 DNA reads TGTGCCAGCAGCTTAGCGGGGGTCATATACGAGCAGTACTTC.

The J gene is TRBJ1-4, the V gene TRBV2; tentative D call: TRBD1 (5 bases). Looked up from germline, CDR1 is SNHLY and CDR2 is FYNNEI. The CDR3 is 14 residues long. V was clipped by 2 bases and J by 7 bases, with 11 bases between them. CDR3 sequence (DNA): TGTGCCAGCAGTGAACCAGGGACCGGTGAAAAACTGTTTTTT. The encoded protein is CASSEPGTGEKLFF.

This chain uses TRBV28 with TRBJ2-2; D gene uncertain. The CDR3 spans 13 residues. Trimming removed 3 bases at V and 0 bases at J, with 2 bases between. CDR1 is MDHEN, CDR2 SYDVKM, per germline. The CDR3 is CASSLANTGELFF. For the CDR3, the DNA is TGTGCCAGCAGTTTGGCGAACACCGGGGAGCTGTTTTTT.

This chain uses TRBV18 with TRBJ1-4; 11 nucleotides match TRBD1. V was clipped by 4 bases and J by 3 bases; unmatched bases: 7. Germline-derived CDR1 and CDR2 are KGHSH and LQKENI. The CDR3 is made up of 17 amino acids. The chain's CDR3 is CASSQTGQGAANEKLFF. For the CDR3, the DNA is TGTGCCAGCTCACAGACCGGACAGGGGGCGGCTAATGAAAAACTGTTTTTT.

This chain connects TRBV11-2 to TRBJ2-1; tentatively, D is TRBD2 (5 bases). Germline V gives CDR1 SGHAT, CDR2 FQNNGV. V lost 0 bases to trimming and J lost 6 bases, with 9 bases between them. The CDR3 totals 14 residues. Here the CDR3 DNA reads TGTGCCAGCAGCTTAGATGGAACTAGCAATGAGCAGTTCTTC. It yields the protein CASSLDGTSNEQFF.

The gene calls are TRBV15 and TRBJ1-4; no clear D gene. Germline CDR1 and CDR2: LNHNV and YYDKDF (reference sequence). The CDR3 covers 16 residues. V lost 1 base, J lost 1 base, and 10 bases lay in between. The CDR3 DNA reads TGTGCCACCAGCAGAGCGCGGGGAAGAACTAATGAAAAACTGTTTTTT. It is translated as CATSRARGRTNEKLFF.

CDR3 loop: CASRARGTSYEQYF. In DNA form, the CDR3 reads TGTGCCAGCAGAGCCCGGGGGACCTCCTACGAGCAGTACTTC. This chain connects TRBV6-6 to TRBJ2-7, with D tentatively TRBD2 (6 bases). There are 14 residues in the CDR3. V was pared by 6 bases and J by 0 bases, with 12 bases between. In germline, CDR1 is MNHNY, CDR2 SVGAGI (reference sequence).

The chain is built from TRBV19 and TRBJ1-5, with D possibly matching TRBD1 (5 bases). Germline lookup yields CDR1 LNHDA and CDR2 SQIVND (reference sequence). The CDR3 has 14 residues. V lost 5 bases and J 6 bases, leaving 14 bases between the germline ends. CDR3 DNA: TGTGCCAGTAGTGGCAGGGAGGGTGGTCAGCCCCAGCATTTT. Residues: CASSGREGGQPQHF. The whole variable domain, filled in from reference TRBV19 and TRBJ1-5, reads DGGITQSPKYLFRKEGQNVTLSCEQNLNHDAMYWYRQDPGQGLRLIYYSQIVNDFQKGDIAEGYSVSREKKESFPLTVTSAQKNPTAFYLCASSGREGGQPQHFGDGTRLSIL.

The chain recombines TRBV6-1 with TRBJ2-5; TRBD1 matches at 7 bases. There are 15 residues in the CDR3. Germline trimming cut 2 bases from V and 1 base from J; bases unmatched to any gene: 4. Germline V gene data show CDR1 as MNHNS and CDR2 as SASEGT. CDR3 amino acids: CASSESTGAQETQYF. The CDR3 coding sequence is TGTGCCAGCAGTGAATCAACAGGGGCCCAAGAGACCCAGTACTTC.

The rearrangement links TRBV9 to TRBJ1-1; D perhaps matches TRBD1 (6 bases). V lost 2 bases to trimming and J lost 4 bases, with 15 bases between them. The CDR3 sequence is 15 residues long. CDR1 is SGDLS and CDR2 is YYNGEE in the germline V gene. CDR3 protein: CASSVSTGAGTEAFF. DNA of the CDR3: TGTGCCAGCAGCGTTTCGACAGGCGCGGGCACTGAAGCTTTCTTT.

The CDR3: CASSAGGAKNIQYF. The CDR3 DNA follows: TGCGCCAGCTCGGCGGGGGGAGCCAAAAACATTCAGTACTTC. V usage is TRBV5-1 and J usage is TRBJ2-4; 8 nucleotides match TRBD2. The J segment lost 0 bases and the V segment lost 7 bases, leaving 3 bases of the junction unmatched. The germline V gene has CDR1 SGHRS and CDR2 YFSETQ. The CDR3 totals 14 residues. The whole variable domain, remainder taken from reference TRBV5-1 and TRBJ2-4, is KAGVTQTPRYLIKTRGQQVTLSCSPISGHRSVSWYQQTPGQGLQFLFEYFSETQRNKGNFPGRFSGRQFSNSRSEMNVSTLELGDSALYLCASSAGGAKNIQYFGAGTRLSVL.

V is TRBV2 and J is TRBJ1-4, with TRBD1 identical over 7 bases. Germline V gene sequence: CDR1 SNHLY, CDR2 FYNNEI. V dropped 8 bases and J dropped 4; count of bases not matched to a gene: 7. This CDR3 comprises 14 residues. CDR3 sequence reads: CASSRQGSNEKLFF. The CDR3, as DNA: TGTGCCAGCTCCAGACAGGGAAGTAATGAAAAACTGTTTTTT.

This rearrangement joins TRBV2 to TRBJ1-4; weak D call: TRBD1 (5 bases). Trimming took 7 bases from V and 10 from J, leaving 10 bases between them. The CDR3 runs 11 residues. The germline gives CDR1 SNHLY, CDR2 FYNNEI. The CDR3 reads CASTLGGKLFF. CDR3 sequence (DNA): TGTGCCAGCACCTTGGGGGGAAAACTGTTTTTT.

The CDR3 coding sequence is TGTGCCAGCAGCCGAACAGGGGACCAAAATCAGCCCCAGCATTTT. Protein: CASSRTGDQNQPQHF. J is TRBJ1-5 and V is TRBV5-5; 7 bases match TRBD1. V lost 4 bases, J lost 4 bases, and 8 bases stayed unmatched. The germline CDR1 and CDR2 sequences are SGHKS and YYEKEE (reference sequence). The CDR3 length is 15 residues.

Note on this clone: At one end, the junction sequence differs from germline, possibly due to a read error. The V call is TRBV7-9, the J call TRBJ1-1; D remains unclear. The CDR3 runs to 17 residues. Looked up from germline, CDR1 is SEHNR and CDR2 is FQNEAQ (reference sequence). As DNA, the CDR3 is TGCGCCAGCAGCCAAGAATTAACATCTCTCGGGAACACTGAAGCTTTCTTT. Translating gives CASSQELTSLGNTEAFF.

The chain uses TRBV5-1 and TRBJ2-1, with TRBD2 matching 14 bases. CDR1 SGHRS and CDR2 YFSETQ come from the germline V gene. The length of the CDR3 is 15 residues. V lost 3 bases, J lost 5 bases, and 1 base stayed unmatched. The chain's CDR3 is CASSWTSGGHNEQFF. The CDR3 DNA reads TGCGCCAGCAGCTGGACTAGCGGGGGGCACAATGAGCAGTTCTTC.

The rearrangement joins TRBV21-1 to TRBJ2-3. TRBV21-1 is a pseudogene locus. The CDR3 sequence is 16 residues long. The CDR3 sequence: CASSKDQTGGGDTQYF. CDR3 DNA sequence: TGTGCCAGCAGCAAAGACCAAACCGGGGGCGGAGATACGCAGTATTTT.

The chain is built from TRBV7-9 and TRBJ2-4; D is perhaps TRBD2 (5 bases). This CDR3 region has 11 residues. Germline assignment: CDR1 SEHNR and CDR2 FQNEAQ (reference sequence). Trimming stripped 10 bases from V and 8 bases from J, with 12 bases between. The CDR3 protein is CAIRDGDIQYF. The CDR3 nucleotides are TGTGCCATCCGGGATGGGGACATTCAGTACTTC.

This chain connects TRBV5-1 to TRBJ2-7, with D unresolved. V lost 1 base to trimming and J lost 1 base, with 12 bases between them. The CDR3 has 15 residues. Germline CDR1 and CDR2: SGHRS and YFSETQ. The CDR3 DNA sequence: TGCGCCAGCAGCTTGTTAAGTTCGCCGTCCTACGAGCAGTACTTC. It yields the protein CASSLLSSPSYEQYF.

The rearrangement links TRBV6-1 to TRBJ2-2; tentative D call: TRBD1 (7 bases). Trimming took 4 bases from V and 5 from J, leaving 14 bases between them. This CDR3 contains 15 residues. Looked up from germline, CDR1 is MNHNS and CDR2 is SASEGT. The CDR3 is CASSGGAGGTGELFF. CDR3 DNA sequence: TGTGCCAGCAGTGGAGGGGCAGGGGGGACCGGGGAGCTGTTTTTT.

This clone was counted once. CDR3 in amino acids: CASSRRQGYTEAFF. Written as DNA, the CDR3 is TGTGCCAGCAGCCGCCGACAGGGGTACACTGAAGCTTTCTTT. The chain recombines TRBV14 with TRBJ1-1, with 8 bases fitting TRBD1. With V trimmed by 4 bases and J by 3 bases, 4 bases remained unmatched. This CDR3 comprises 14 residues. Germline CDR1 is SGHDN and CDR2 is FVKESK.

V is TRBV5-1 and J is TRBJ2-7, with TRBD1 matching 10 bases. CDR3 length: 14 amino acids. Germline values: CDR1 SGHRS, CDR2 YFSETQ. The V segment lost 4 bases and the J segment 2 bases; nucleotides outside the gene matches: 3. CDR3 in DNA: TGCGCCAGCAGCAACGGACAGGGGGCCTACGAGCAGTACTTC. It specifies CASSNGQGAYEQYF.

This chain connects TRBV6-5 to TRBJ1-6, with D tentatively TRBD1 (5 bases). The germline gives CDR1 MNHEY, CDR2 SVGAGI. The CDR3 has 16 residues. Between the trimmed V and J ends, which lost 2 bases and 7 bases, there was a span of 15 bases. The CDR3 DNA follows: TGTGCCAGCAGTTACAGTTCGACAGCTGGAAATTCACCCCTCCACTTT. Protein sequence: CASSYSSTAGNSPLHF.

The V gene is TRBV7-2, the J gene TRBJ2-3, with D possibly TRBD1 on 6 matching bases. Germline CDR1 reads SGHTA; CDR2 reads FQGNSA. CDR3 length: 16 amino acids. Trimming removed 3 bases at V and 2 bases at J, with 15 bases between. CDR3 amino acids: CASSFSGTYLTDTQYF. The CDR3, as DNA: TGTGCCAGCAGCTTTTCTGGGACATACCTCACAGATACGCAGTATTTT. Variable domain in full (rest from reference TRBV7-2 and TRBJ2-3): GAGVSQSPSNKVTEKGKDVELRCDPISGHTALYWYRQSLGQGLEFLIYFQGNSAPDKSGLPSDRFSAERTGGSVSTLTIQRTQQEDSAVYLCASSFSGTYLTDTQYFGPGTRLTVL.

There are a few counts of this clone. The chain couples TRBV28 to TRBJ1-2; D possibly corresponds to TRBD1 (5 bases). The CDR3 extends over 14 amino acids. The germline V gene encodes CDR1 MDHEN and CDR2 SYDVKM. V lost 4 bases to trimming and J lost 8 bases, with 17 bases between them. The CDR3 region has the DNA TGTGCCAGCAGTTCCCCCCCCGGGGGAGCAGGCTACACCTTC. It codes for CASSSPPGGAGYTF.

The chain is built from TRBV19 and TRBJ2-7; no clear D gene. Between the trimmed V and J ends, which lost 1 base and 6 bases, there was a span of 13 bases. The CDR3 has 14 residues. Germline V gene sequence: CDR1 LNHDA, CDR2 SQIVND (reference sequence). The CDR3 sequence is CASSIGGSQAEQYF. The CDR3 DNA reads as TGTGCCAGTAGTATAGGGGGTTCTCAAGCCGAGCAGTACTTC.